This TCR beta chain originates from a study of blood T cell repertoires in COVID-19. V was pared by 2 bases and J by 6 bases, with 5 bases of the junction left unmatched. Germline-derived CDR1 and CDR2 are MNHEY and SMNVEV (reference sequence). This CDR3 is 14 amino acids long. The protocol was immunoSEQ multiplex PCR, while the TCRdb copy is restricted to in-frame clones and leaves out a portion. This sample has roughly 300,000 clones, with 86% found just once. The sequence came from a man aged 25 to 40 who had recovered from COVID-19. The gene calls are TRBV27 and TRBJ2-7, with TRBD1 identical over 9 bases. Sequencing input: PBMCs or T cells enriched from blood (not recorded which). CDR3: CASSLGTGYLEQYF. The CDR3, as DNA: TGTGCCAGCAGTTTAGGGACAGGGTACCTCGAGCAGTACTTC.